This entry concerns a single T cell receptor beta chain. Its antigen remains unknown. The germline V gene has CDR1 SGHDT and CDR2 YYEEEE. This CDR3 contains 14 residues. The data originate from a study of monozygotic twins with inflammatory bowel disease. UMIs incorporating a 6-nucleotide sample barcode were appended by means of template switching. TCRalpha and TCRbeta cDNA went through nested PCRs of approximately 16 and 10 cycles, two in total. With the 5' RACE reads reprocessed, TCRdb shows one record per CDR3 protein and no DNA. The listing contains about 150,000 distinct CDR3 sequences. Study-wide results and caveats: Other individuals had fewer clonotypes in common with IBD patients than with healthy twins, especially with disease activity.

Whole blood served as the source of total RNA, and no T cell sorting took place. The chain carries TRBV5-6 and TRBJ2-5; the D gene TCRdb calls, TRBD2, cannot be checked with no DNA. This TCR was sampled from a human donor with ulcerative colitis or Crohn's disease, or a healthy co-twin of an affected twin (not recorded which). Material: blood. The CDR3 sequence: CASSLWGTAATQYF.